The 23 T cell receptor beta chains given below trace back to one sample, sequenced in a study of tissue T cells after allogeneic stem cell transplantation. Clones were sequenced by immunoSEQ multiplex PCR, and TCRdb holds only the in-frame ones, with some missing. The sample has some 25,000 clones; roughly 89% are singletons. Sequencing was performed on blood, taken before transplantation. The receptors come from a male donor aged 60 or over who later had graft-versus-host disease after an allogeneic stem cell transplant.

This sequence joins TRBV5-1 and TRBJ2-7; D is ambiguous. V lost 0 bases and J lost 3, with 13 bases in between. CDR3 length equals 15 residues. CDR1 and CDR2 (germline): SGHRS, YFSETQ. CDR3 in amino acids: CASSLASGRNYEQYF. The CDR3, as DNA: TGCGCCAGCAGCTTGGCATCAGGACGGAACTACGAGCAGTACTTC.

The rearrangement links TRBV3-1 (or the pseudogene TRBV3-2) to TRBJ1-3; D gene unclear. This CDR3 contains 17 residues. V lost 1 base to trimming and J lost 0 bases, with 13 bases between them. The germline V gene encodes CDR1 LGHDT and CDR2 YNNKEL (reference sequence). In DNA, the CDR3 is TGTGCCAGCAGCCAAGTGGCAACACTTCGCTCTGGAAACACCATATATTTT. It codes for CASSQVATLRSGNTIYF.

The chain uses TRBV5-4 and TRBJ2-7, with 8 bases lining up with TRBD2. Germline V gives CDR1 SGHNT, CDR2 YYREEE (reference sequence). Germline trimming cut 4 bases from V and 1 base from J; bases unmatched to any gene: 7. The CDR3 contains 15 residues. The CDR3 coding sequence is TGTGCCAGCAGCGCTACTAGCGGAGTTTCCTACGAGCAGTACTTC. Translated: CASSATSGVSYEQYF.

The chain employs TRBV27 and TRBJ2-3; D may be TRBD1 or TRBD2 (5 bases each). CDR1 and CDR2 from the germline V gene are MNHEY and SMNVEV (reference sequence). The CDR3 contains 15 residues. Trimming shortened V by 6 bases and J by 4 bases, and 17 bases separated the two germline ends. The DNA of the CDR3 is TGTGCCAGCAGAGACCTCCCCCGGGGCCCAGATACGCAGTATTTT. As protein: CASRDLPRGPDTQYF.

The gene calls are TRBV5-1 and TRBJ2-1; 8 nucleotides agree with TRBD2. Looked up from germline, CDR1 is SGHRS and CDR2 is YFSETQ. The CDR3 loop spans 17 amino acids. Losses at the gene ends were 4 bases for V and 12 bases for J; bases not matched to a gene: 21. CDR3 nucleotide sequence: TGCGCCAGCAGCACGATCCCGGGGGGGGAACAGGGAATATCGCAGTTCTTC. It translates to CASSTIPGGEQGISQFF.

The V call is TRBV3-1 (or the pseudogene TRBV3-2), the J call TRBJ1-3, with D possibly matching TRBD1 (6 bases). The germline gives CDR1 LGHDT, CDR2 YNNKEL (reference sequence). Between the trimmed V and J ends, which lost 6 bases and 0 bases, there was a span of 9 bases. The CDR3 loop spans 14 amino acids. The chain's CDR3 is CASSTQGSGNTIYF. As DNA, the CDR3 is TGTGCCAGCAGTACACAGGGCTCTGGAAACACCATATATTTT.

The V gene is TRBV4-1, the J gene TRBJ1-3; the D is unclear. V lost 0 bases to trimming and J lost 0 bases, with 9 bases between them. The CDR3 length is 16 residues. Germline V gives CDR1 MGHRA, CDR2 YSYEKL. CDR3 coding DNA: TGCGCCAGCAGCCAAGAAGACGGGTTCTCTGGAAACACCATATATTTT. Protein product: CASSQEDGFSGNTIYF.

This clone was recorded once. The chain combines TRBV7-2 with TRBJ2-3; 7 positions match TRBD2. The CDR3 consists of 13 residues. Per germline, CDR1 SGHTA and CDR2 FQGNSA. With V trimmed by 6 bases and J by 4 bases, 4 bases remained unmatched. CDR3 sequence: CASRREIADTQYF. The CDR3 DNA is TGTGCCAGCAGGCGGGAGATCGCAGATACGCAGTATTTT.

This chain links TRBV28 with TRBJ2-5; D is unclear. The V end was cut by 6 bases, the J end by 5 bases, with 16 bases between. The CDR3 consists of 14 residues. The germline CDR1 and CDR2 sequences are MDHEN and SYDVKM. In DNA, the CDR3 is TGTGCCAGCAGCTCTGGGGTACCCGGGGAGACCCAGTACTTC. Protein: CASSSGVPGETQYF.

The chain combines TRBV28 with TRBJ1-1; 8 bases are shared with TRBD1. CDR3 size: 11 residues. CDR1 MDHEN and CDR2 SYDVKM come from the germline V gene. V trimming: 7 bases; J trimming: 9 bases; junction bases outside the gene matches: 4. CDR3 region: CASTRDRQAFF. The DNA of the CDR3 is TGTGCCAGCACTCGGGACAGGCAAGCTTTCTTT.

The chain joins TRBV7-2 to TRBJ2-7, with D possibly being TRBD2 (6 bases). This CDR3 contains 16 residues. Germline CDR1 SGHTA, CDR2 FQGNSA. Trimming left V 8 bases short and J 7 bases short, with 27 bases between. The CDR3 sequence: CASGTGVSVLFREQYF. The CDR3 DNA reads TGTGCCAGCGGGACGGGGGTTTCGGTCTTGTTTCGGGAGCAGTACTTC.

The gene calls are TRBV11-1 and TRBJ2-7; maybe TRBD2 (6 bases). Germline lookup yields CDR1 SGHAT and CDR2 FQDESV (reference sequence). The length of the CDR3 is 13 residues. V was trimmed by 5 bases and J by 4 bases, leaving 12 bases between them. The CDR3 reads CASSIGLYYEQYF. The CDR3 DNA is TGTGCCAGCAGCATCGGACTATATTACGAGCAGTACTTC.

This clone was detected once. The chain couples TRBV30 to TRBJ1-2; a weak D match, TRBD1 (5 bases). The CDR3 length is 16 residues. V lost 2 bases and J 1 base, leaving 17 bases between the germline ends. Germline V CDR1 and CDR2: GTSNPN, SVGIG (reference sequence). CDR3 sequence reads: CAWSPKGWGRNYGYTF. CDR3 in DNA: TGTGCCTGGAGTCCCAAAGGGTGGGGACGTAACTATGGCTACACCTTC.

The chain recombines TRBV5-4 with TRBJ1-2; the D is unclear. Per germline, CDR1 SGHNT and CDR2 YYREEE (reference sequence). Trimming removed 0 bases at V and 0 bases at J, with 9 bases between. This CDR3 is 15 amino acids long. The CDR3 DNA follows: TGTGCCAGCAGCTTGGAGGCCACTACTAACTATGGCTACACCTTC. It yields the protein CASSLEATTNYGYTF.

This sequence joins TRBV6-5 and TRBJ1-5; no reliable D call. Germline CDR1 is MNHEY and CDR2 is SVGAGI. The CDR3 length is 14 residues. Trimming took off 2 bases at V and 4 bases at J, with 9 bases between the two ends. The CDR3 is CASSYGPRNQPQHF. CDR3 bases: TGTGCCAGCAGTTACGGCCCGAGGAATCAGCCCCAGCATTTT.

This sequence joins TRBV15 and TRBJ2-1; tentative D call: TRBD2 (5 bases). The germline V and J ends were trimmed by 4 bases and 3 bases, with 10 bases remaining between them. Germline V gives CDR1 LNHNV, CDR2 YYDKDF (reference sequence). The CDR3 is 14 amino acids. This CDR3 reads CATSINRDYNEQFF. Written as DNA, the CDR3 is TGTGCCACCAGCATAAACCGGGACTACAATGAGCAGTTCTTC.

V is TRBV9 and J is TRBJ2-3; 9 bases align to TRBD2. The CDR3 has 16 residues. Trimming took 4 bases from V and 1 from J; bases not matched to a gene: 7. Germline V lookup: CDR1 SGDLS, CDR2 YYNGEE. The DNA for the CDR3 is TGTGCCAGCAGCCCTTGGGCGGGGGGGCGCACAGATACGCAGTATTTT. Its translation is CASSPWAGGRTDTQYF. The entire variable domain, with the rest obtained from reference TRBV9 and TRBJ2-3, is as follows: DSGVTQTPKHLITATGQRVTLRCSPRSGDLSVYWYQQSLDQGLQFLIQYYNGEERAKGNILERFSAQQFPDLHSELNLSSLELGDSALYFCASSPWAGGRTDTQYFGPGTRLTVL.

This chain joins TRBV19 and TRBJ2-7; a weak D match, TRBD1 (7 bases). V was clipped by 4 bases and J by 0 bases, with 16 bases between them. CDR1 and CDR2 from the germline V gene are LNHDA and SQIVND (reference sequence). CDR3 length: 16 residues. The CDR3 coding sequence is TGTGCCAGTAGTAGGGGGGACAGCCCCCCCTCCTACGAGCAGTACTTC. Encoded protein: CASSRGDSPPSYEQYF.

CDR3 sequence (DNA): TGTGCCAGTAGTACGACAGCGAATAATGAAAAACTGTTTTTT. Translation gives CASSTTANNEKLFF. The chain employs TRBV19 and TRBJ1-4, with TRBD1 as a possible D gene (5 bases). Trimming pared 4 bases from V and 4 bases from J, leaving 10 bases between. CDR1 is LNHDA and CDR2 is SQIVND in the germline V gene (reference sequence). This CDR3 comprises 14 residues.

This clone has just one count. V and J are TRBV24-1 and TRBJ1-6, with TRBD1 matching over 9 bases. This CDR3 contains 21 residues. V lost 4 bases, J lost 4 bases, and 19 bases stayed unmatched. Germline CDR1 reads KGHDR; CDR2 reads SFDVKD. The CDR3 sequence is CATSDPVFRDRARDYNSPLHF. The CDR3 region has the DNA TGTGCCACCAGTGACCCAGTTTTCCGGGACAGGGCTCGAGATTATAATTCACCCCTCCACTTT.

CDR3 sequence: CASSQALRSLRGNEQYF. In DNA form, the CDR3 reads TGTGCCAGCAGCCAAGCCCTTAGGTCCCTCCGGGGAAACGAGCAGTACTTC. The chain is built from TRBV11-2 and TRBJ2-7, with D possibly TRBD2 on 5 matching bases. Trimming shortened V by 5 bases and J by 5 bases, and 25 bases separated the two germline ends. This CDR3 contains 17 residues. CDR1 and CDR2 (germline): SGHAT, FQNNGV.

The V gene is TRBV15, the J gene TRBJ2-7; TRBD2 might be the D (6 bases). V gave up 3 bases and J gave up 3 bases, with 18 bases separating them. The CDR3 is made up of 16 amino acids. Germline V gene sequence: CDR1 LNHNV, CDR2 YYDKDF (reference sequence). The CDR3 DNA sequence: TGTGCCACCAGCAGTCCCCCGGGGGTCTCATACTACGAGCAGTACTTC. This translates into CATSSPPGVSYYEQYF.

The J gene is TRBJ1-4, the V gene TRBV7-2; 8 bases are shared with TRBD1. The CDR3 is made up of 14 amino acids. Germline V gene sequence: CDR1 SGHTA, CDR2 FQGNSA. V shed 3 bases and J 6 bases; nucleotides not matched to a gene: 3. Here the CDR3 DNA reads TGTGCCAGCAGCTTTGGCAGGGGGCATGAAAAACTGTTTTTT. The encoded protein is CASSFGRGHEKLFF.